The clone carrying this TCR beta chain was detected a few times. These data come from a study of T cells in Graves' hyperthyroidism and ophthalmopathy. Turning to the study itself: Peripheral blood was secured at the point of initial diagnosis, before any treatment.

Researchers amplified the TCR beta CDR3 regions from RNA transcripts. First-round RT-PCR of the TCR CDR3 relied on the HTBI primer set. Using its own MiXCR run on the multiplex PCR reads, TCRdb lists one record per CDR3 protein. The table records under 750,000 distinct CDR3 sequences, roughly 20% of them present only once. This CDR3 contains 15 residues. Germline V lookup: CDR1 MRHNA, CDR2 SNTAGT. Trimming removed 6 bases at V and 0 bases at J, with 14 bases between. The chain carries TRBV6-4 and TRBJ1-2, with a possible D match to TRBD1 (5 bases). This clonotype originated in a woman aged 50 to 60 with Graves' hyperthyroidism that later progressed to Graves' ophthalmopathy. Sequencing was done on a sample of blood. CDR3 nucleotide sequence: TGTGCCAGCAGGACCGGGACCGCCACTAACTATGGCTACACCTTC. This sequence encodes CASRTGTATNYGYTF.